This TCR beta chain appears in the sequencing data of a study of identical twins. Study-wide points: Carriage of fewer insertions was seen in abundant cord blood beta clonotypes, whereas memory repertoires showed none. Analyses of zero insertions could be partly confounded by invariant MAIT and iNKT cells.

From the 5' RACE reads, TCRdb called clonotypes with MiXCR, one entry per CDR3 protein. The sample holds more than 1.5 million distinct CDR3 sequences; under 35% are singletons and the top ten take approximately 0.29%. This clonotype has just a few counts. Its antigen is still unknown. The CDR3 has 14 amino acids. Germline V gene lookup returns CDR1 MNHEY and CDR2 SVGAGI. V lost 4 bases to trimming and J lost 5 bases, with 11 bases between them. The clonotype comes from a newborn girl in good health. The chain has TRBV6-5 and TRBJ2-2; D gene unclear. Sequenced input: cord blood. CDR3 DNA: TGTGCCAGCAGTTTTGCCCGCAATACCGGGGAGCTGTTTTTT. Translated, it gives CASSFARNTGELFF.